This T cell receptor beta chain was identified in a study of response to subunit inactivated influenza vaccine. Germline assignment: CDR1 KGHDR and CDR2 SFDVKD. This CDR3 is built from 13 residues. The V end was cut by 7 bases, the J end by 7 bases, with 15 bases between. Study observations and caveats: With each seasonal influenza vaccination, the authors suggested, few new T cells are recruited.

This clonotype was detected many times. Its antigen is still unknown. Using its own MiXCR run on the RT-PCR reads, TCRdb lists one record per CDR3 protein. The data show about 780,000 distinct CDR3 sequences, about a fifth seen once. The source of this sequence is a man aged 50-60 years who received an inactivated influenza vaccine. The rearrangement uses TRBV24-1 and TRBJ2-5; D could derive from TRBD1 or TRBD2 (6 bases each). This material consisted of PBMCs from blood, taken more than 4 days after vaccination. CDR3 sequence reads: CATSHREVATQYF. The CDR3 nucleotides read TGTGCCACCAGCCACAGGGAGGTAGCGACCCAGTACTTC.